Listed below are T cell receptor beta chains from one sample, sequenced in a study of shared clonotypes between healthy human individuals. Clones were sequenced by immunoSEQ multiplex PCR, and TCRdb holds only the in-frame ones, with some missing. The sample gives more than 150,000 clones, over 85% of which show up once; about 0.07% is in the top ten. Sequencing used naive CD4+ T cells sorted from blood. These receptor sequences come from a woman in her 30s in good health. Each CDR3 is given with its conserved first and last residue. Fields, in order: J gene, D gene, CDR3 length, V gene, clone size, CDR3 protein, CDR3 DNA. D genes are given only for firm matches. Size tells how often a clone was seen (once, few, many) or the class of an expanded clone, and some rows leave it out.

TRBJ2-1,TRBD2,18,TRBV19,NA,CASSIVGLAAPTYNEQFF,TGTGCCAGTAGTATAGTTGGGCTAGCGGCACCCACCTACAATGAGCAGTTCTTC
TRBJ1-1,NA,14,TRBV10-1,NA,CASSESPSTNEAFF,TGCGCCAGCAGTGAGTCTCCCAGCACCAATGAAGCTTTCTTT
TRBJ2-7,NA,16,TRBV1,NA,CTSSQDPGGPAGEQYF,TGCACCAGCAGCCAAGATCCGGGCGGCCCAGCAGGCGAGCAGTACTTC
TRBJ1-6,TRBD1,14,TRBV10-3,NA,CAISGQGGNSPLHF,TGTGCCATCAGTGGACAGGGTGGAAATTCACCCCTCCACTTT
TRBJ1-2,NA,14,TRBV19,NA,CASETPGRDYGYTF,TGTGCCAGTGAGACCCCGGGCAGAGACTATGGCTACACCTTC
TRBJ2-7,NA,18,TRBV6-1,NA,CASSETTFWAGNTYEQYF,TGTGCCAGCAGTGAAACTACGTTTTGGGCGGGGAACACCTACGAGCAGTACTTC
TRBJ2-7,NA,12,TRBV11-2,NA,CASSPTVYEQYF,TGTGCCAGCAGCCCAACTGTCTACGAGCAGTACTTC
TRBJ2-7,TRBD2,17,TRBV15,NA,CATSRGGISDPSYEQYF,TGTGCCACCAGCAGGGGAGGGATTAGCGACCCCTCCTACGAGCAGTACTTC
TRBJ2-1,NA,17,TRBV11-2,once,CASSPYSRSRSYNEQFF,TGTGCCAGCAGCCCCTATAGTAGGAGCCGATCCTACAATGAGCAGTTCTTC
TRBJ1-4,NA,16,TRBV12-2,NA,CASRRDSTTANEKLFF,TGTGCAAGTCGCCGGGACTCCACGACAGCTAATGAAAAACTGTTTTTT
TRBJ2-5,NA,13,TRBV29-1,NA,CSVEWQGSETQYF,TGCAGCGTTGAGTGGCAGGGGTCGGAGACCCAGTACTTC
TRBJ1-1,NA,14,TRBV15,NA,CATSRDLSNTEAFF,TGTGCCACCAGCAGAGATCTTTCGAACACTGAAGCTTTCTTT
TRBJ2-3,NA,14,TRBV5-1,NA,CASGRVGATDTQYF,TGCGCCAGCGGCAGGGTGGGGGCCACAGATACGCAGTATTTT
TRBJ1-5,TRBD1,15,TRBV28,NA,CASSNPGTGNQPQHF,TGTGCCAGCAGCAACCCTGGGACAGGGAATCAGCCCCAGCATTTT
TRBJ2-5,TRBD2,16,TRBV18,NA,CASSQGYSGVAREQYF,TGTGCCAGCTCACAAGGATATAGCGGGGTAGCTAGGGAGCAGTACTTC
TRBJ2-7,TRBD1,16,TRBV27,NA,CASSPFPGQDSFEQYF,TGTGCCAGCAGTCCCTTCCCTGGACAGGATTCTTTCGAGCAGTACTTC
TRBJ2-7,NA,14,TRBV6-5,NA,CASSYSGRSREQYF,TGTGCCAGCAGTTACTCGGGACGGAGTAGAGAGCAGTACTTC
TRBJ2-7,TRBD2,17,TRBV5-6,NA,CASSRPGLAGGPHEQYF,TGTGCCAGCAGCCGCCCGGGACTAGCGGGAGGGCCCCACGAGCAGTACTTC
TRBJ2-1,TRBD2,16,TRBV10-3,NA,CAITGTSESSYNEQFF,TGTGCCATCACCGGGACTAGCGAGAGCTCCTACAATGAGCAGTTCTTC
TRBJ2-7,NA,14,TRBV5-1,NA,CASSLAGGTGEQYF,TGCGCCAGCAGCTTGGCTGGGGGGACGGGCGAGCAGTACTTC
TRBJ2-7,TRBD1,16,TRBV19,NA,CASSPMGQISTYEQYF,TGTGCCAGTAGTCCGATGGGACAGATATCTACCTACGAGCAGTACTTC
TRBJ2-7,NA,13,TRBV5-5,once,CASSFGPPSEQYF,TGTGCCAGCAGCTTCGGTCCCCCTTCGGAGCAGTACTTC
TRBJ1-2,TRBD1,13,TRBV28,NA,CASRQGAGGGYTF,TGTGCCAGCAGGCAGGGGGCTGGCGGTGGCTACACCTTC
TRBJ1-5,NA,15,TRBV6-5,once,CASSYSTASNQPQHF,TGTGCCAGCAGTTACTCGACAGCTAGCAATCAGCCCCAGCATTTT
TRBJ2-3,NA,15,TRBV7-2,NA,CASSQSSGSTDTQYF,TGTGCCAGCAGCCAATCCAGCGGAAGCACAGATACGCAGTATTTT
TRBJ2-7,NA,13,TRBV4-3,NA,CASSHPWSYEQYF,TGCGCCAGCAGCCACCCCTGGTCCTACGAGCAGTACTTC
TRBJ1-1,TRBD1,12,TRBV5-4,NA,CAGGGANTEAFF,TGTGCCGGAGGGGGCGCGAACACTGAAGCTTTCTTT
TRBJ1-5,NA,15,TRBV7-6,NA,CASSLGPRRNQPQHF,TGTGCCAGCAGCTTAGGGCCGAGGAGGAATCAGCCCCAGCATTTT
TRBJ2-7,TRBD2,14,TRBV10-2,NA,CASKSSGLTYEQYF,TGCGCCAGCAAATCTAGCGGGTTAACCTACGAGCAGTACTTC
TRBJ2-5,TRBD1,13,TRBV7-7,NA,CASSGTGTETQYF,TGTGCCAGCAGCGGGACAGGGACCGAGACCCAGTACTTC
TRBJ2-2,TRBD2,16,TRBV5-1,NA,CASSLLGLAGSGELFF,TGCGCCAGCAGCCTCCTCGGACTAGCGGGATCCGGGGAGCTGTTTTTT
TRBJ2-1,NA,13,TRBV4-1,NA,CASSKANRNEQFF,TGCGCCAGCAGCAAAGCGAATCGGAATGAGCAGTTCTTC